These 32 T cell receptor beta chains were sequenced from one sample in a study of shared clonotypes between healthy human individuals. Cells designated naive CD8 were CD45RO-negative and were positively selected for CCR7, with terminally differentiated effector memory CD45RA+ cells excluded. Profiled with immunoSEQ multiplex PCR; TCRdb holds only in-frame clones, not every one. This sample carries roughly 770,000 clones, approximately 96% of them seen once, and the ten largest clones take over 0.2%. Sequencing was carried out using naive CD8+ T cells sorted from blood. These receptors came from a man aged 30 to 39 in good health.

A single count supports this clone. The genes are TRBV14 and TRBJ2-1, with TRBD2 as a possible D gene (6 bases). This CDR3 has 18 residues. V was trimmed by 5 bases and J by 2 bases, leaving 22 bases between them. Germline lookup yields CDR1 SGHDN and CDR2 FVKESK. CDR3 sequence: CASSKGIGWAGTYNEQFF. The CDR3 DNA follows: TGTGCCAGCAGCAAAGGGATAGGTTGGGCGGGGACCTACAATGAGCAGTTCTTC.

The chain carries TRBV29-1 and TRBJ2-1, with a weak D call TRBD2 (5 bases). CDR3 length: 16 amino acids. Germline CDR1 is SQVTM and CDR2 is ANQGSEA. The germline V and J ends were trimmed by 0 bases and 4 bases, with 16 bases remaining between them. CDR3 nucleotides: TGCAGCGTTGAAGATCTTCGGGAAGAGGTTTACAATGAGCAGTTCTTC. This encodes CSVEDLREEVYNEQFF.

The chain uses TRBV21-1 and TRBJ2-7; TRBD1 is the table's D call, not checked against the DNA. TRBV21-1 is an annotated pseudogene. The CDR3 sequence is 14 residues long. The CDR3 sequence: CASNKMAISYEQYF. The CDR3 DNA is TGTGCCAGCAACAAGATGGCAATTTCCTACGAGCAGTACTTC.

The chain carries TRBV4-1 and TRBJ1-4; 7 nucleotides align to TRBD1. This CDR3 contains 15 residues. V was pared by 5 bases and J by 1 base, with 4 bases of the junction left unmatched. Germline loops: CDR1 MGHRA, CDR2 YSYEKL. The CDR3 coding sequence is TGCGCCAGCAGCGACCGGACAGGAACTAATGAAAAACTGTTTTTT. It encodes CASSDRTGTNEKLFF.

This clone was found once. V is TRBV9 and J is TRBJ2-3, with 9 bases lining up with TRBD2. Germline-derived CDR1 and CDR2 are SGDLS and YYNGEE. The V gene end was trimmed by 0 bases and the J gene end by 2 bases; junction bases not matched to a gene: 7. There are 17 residues in the CDR3. This CDR3 is CASSVEGSGRPTDTQYF. CDR3 in DNA: TGTGCCAGCAGCGTAGAAGGTAGCGGGAGACCCACAGATACGCAGTATTTT. Using reference TRBV9 and TRBJ2-3 for the parts outside the CDR3, the full variable domain is DSGVTQTPKHLITATGQRVTLRCSPRSGDLSVYWYQQSLDQGLQFLIQYYNGEERAKGNILERFSAQQFPDLHSELNLSSLELGDSALYFCASSVEGSGRPTDTQYFGPGTRLTVL.

The V call is TRBV7-9, the J call TRBJ2-3; weak D call: TRBD1 (5 bases). V lost 2 bases and J lost 1, with 13 bases in between. Germline values: CDR1 SEHNR, CDR2 FQNEAQ (reference sequence). The CDR3 loop spans 16 amino acids. The CDR3 is CASSLFFRVGTDTQYF. CDR3 nucleotides: TGTGCCAGCAGCTTATTTTTCAGGGTAGGCACAGATACGCAGTATTTT. Looking up the rest from reference TRBV7-9 and TRBJ2-3 gives the full variable domain: DTGVSQNPRHKITKRGQNVTFRCDPISEHNRLYWYRQTLGQGPEFLTYFQNEAQLEKSRLLSDRFSAERPKGSFSTLEIQRTEQGDSAMYLCASSLFFRVGTDTQYFGPGTRLTVL.

The CDR3 sequence: CASSAQSFGEQYF. CDR3 nucleotide sequence: TGTGCCAGCAGTGCACAGAGCTTTGGCGAGCAGTACTTC. The chain has TRBV25-1 and TRBJ2-7, with unresolved D. V shed 4 bases and J shed 6 bases, with 13 bases lying between them. Per germline, CDR1 MGHDK and CDR2 SYGVNS. The CDR3 extends over 13 amino acids.

Regarding this clone: The sample carries other DNA sequences with the same CDR3. The chain recombines TRBV7-9 with TRBJ2-2, with D perhaps assigned TRBD1 or TRBD2 (5 bases each). V was clipped by 3 bases and J by 6 bases, with 5 bases between them. The length of the CDR3 is 12 residues. Germline V gene sequence: CDR1 SEHNR, CDR2 FQNEAQ (reference sequence). The CDR3 here is CASSLGAGELFF. The CDR3 region has the DNA TGTGCCAGCAGCTTGGGGGCCGGGGAGCTGTTTTTT.

CDR3 sequence: CASSLSGGQGHYEQYF. In nucleotides, the CDR3 is TGTGCCAGCAGTTTATCGGGGGGACAGGGCCACTACGAGCAGTACTTC. The V gene is TRBV27, the J gene TRBJ2-7; 9 bases align to TRBD1. Looked up from germline, CDR1 is MNHEY and CDR2 is SMNVEV (reference sequence). The CDR3 totals 16 residues. The V segment lost 0 bases and the J segment 3 bases; nucleotides outside the gene matches: 6.

The chain joins TRBV5-4 to TRBJ2-3, with 9 bases identical to TRBD2. Germline V gene lookup returns CDR1 SGHNT and CDR2 YYREEE (reference sequence). This CDR3 contains 16 residues. After removal of 3 bases from V and 2 bases from J, the junction contained 7 bases not matched to a gene. This CDR3 reads CASSSGLARDTDTQYF. The CDR3 DNA follows: TGTGCCAGCAGCTCCGGACTAGCGAGAGACACAGATACGCAGTATTTT.

As regards this clone: The sample carries other DNA sequences with the same CDR3. The gene calls are TRBV11-3 and TRBJ2-1; 7 bases match TRBD2. Germline values: CDR1 SGHNT, CDR2 YENEEA. Trimming at V came to 5 bases and at J to 5 bases, leaving 9 bases not matched to a gene. The CDR3 covers 15 residues. The CDR3 region has the DNA TGTGCCAGCAGCCCAGGTACCGGACTAGACAATGAGCAGTTCTTC. This translates into CASSPGTGLDNEQFF.

Only one count was recorded for this clone. This chain joins TRBV27 and TRBJ2-7; the match to TRBD1 covers 7 bases. J lost 2 bases, V lost 4 bases, and 2 bases had no gene match. Per germline, CDR1 MNHEY and CDR2 SMNVEV (reference sequence). The CDR3 loop spans 13 amino acids. CDR3 residues: CASSSGGTYEQYF. CDR3 in DNA: TGTGCCAGCAGTTCAGGGGGAACCTACGAGCAGTACTTC.

V and J are TRBV4-1 and TRBJ2-1; 9 bases map to TRBD1. Per the germline V gene, CDR1 is MGHRA and CDR2 is YSYEKL. Germline trimming cut 4 bases from V and 6 bases from J; bases unmatched to any gene: 10. The CDR3 runs to 16 residues. In DNA form, the CDR3 reads TGCGCCAGCAGCCGGATACAGGGGGCTTATCGCAATGAGCAGTTCTTC. It is translated as CASSRIQGAYRNEQFF.

The chain is built from TRBV30 and TRBJ1-2, with 9 bases that match TRBD1. Germline-derived CDR1 and CDR2 are GTSNPN and SVGIG (reference sequence). After removal of 5 bases from V and 8 bases from J, the junction contained 9 bases not matched to a gene. This CDR3 is built from 13 residues. CDR3 sequence reads: CAWVQQGAGGYTF. CDR3 bases: TGTGCCTGGGTGCAACAGGGGGCGGGCGGCTACACCTTC.

V gene TRBV28 combines with J gene TRBJ2-7, with D possibly matching TRBD1 (6 bases). This CDR3 region has 14 residues. Germline V gene sequence: CDR1 MDHEN, CDR2 SYDVKM. Trimming cost V 6 bases and J 1 base, with 13 bases left between them. CDR3 coding DNA: TGTGCCAGCAGGCCGGGACACCGGTCCTACGAGCAGTACTTC. Protein product: CASRPGHRSYEQYF.

The chain combines TRBV28 with TRBJ2-1, with 9 bases fitting TRBD2. Germline CDR1 and CDR2: MDHEN and SYDVKM. The junction had 16 bases not matched to a gene; V was cut back by 3 bases and J by 4 bases. The CDR3 extends over 19 amino acids. In DNA form, the CDR3 reads TGTGCCAGCAGTTTCCCTGCTAGCGGGGAGACCCCCGAATACAATGAGCAGTTCTTC. Its protein product is CASSFPASGETPEYNEQFF.

The chain couples TRBV7-2 to TRBJ2-7, with unresolved D. The V gene's germline CDR1 is SGHTA and CDR2 FQGNSA. V lost 4 bases and J 3 bases, leaving 10 bases between the germline ends. This CDR3 comprises 13 residues. CDR3 nucleotide sequence: TGTGCCAGCAGCTACGGTTGGGGCTACGAGCAGTACTTC. This codes for CASSYGWGYEQYF.

This rearrangement joins TRBV18 to TRBJ2-3; weak D call: TRBD2 (6 bases). With 1 base removed from V and 2 bases from J, the gap between germline ends came to 10 bases. The CDR3 loop spans 15 amino acids. In germline, CDR1 is KGHSH, CDR2 LQKENI. The CDR3 is CASSPLRDFTDTQYF. CDR3 sequence (DNA): TGTGCCAGCTCACCACTGCGGGACTTCACAGATACGCAGTATTTT.

Concerning this clone: The sample holds other DNA sequences that translate to the same CDR3. The V and J genes are TRBV7-9 and TRBJ2-7; D not resolved. CDR3 size: 11 residues. Germline assignment: CDR1 SEHNR and CDR2 FQNEAQ (reference sequence). Trimming took off 1 base at V and 6 bases at J, with 4 bases between the two ends. DNA for the CDR3: TGTGCCAGCAGCTTAGGCACCGAGCAGTACTTC. It is translated as CASSLGTEQYF.

This clone appeared a single time. The V gene is TRBV9, the J gene TRBJ1-3; no clear D. The germline V gene encodes CDR1 SGDLS and CDR2 YYNGEE. V was trimmed by 3 bases and J by 3 bases, leaving 10 bases between them. CDR3 length: 14 amino acids. CDR3 sequence reads: CASSERSGGNTIYF. CDR3 sequence (DNA): TGTGCCAGCAGCGAGCGTTCAGGTGGAAACACCATATATTTT.

The chain uses TRBV7-9 and TRBJ2-6, with 7 nucleotides matching TRBD2. This CDR3 comprises 15 residues. CDR1 SEHNR and CDR2 FQNEAQ come from the germline V gene (reference sequence). With V trimmed by 5 bases and J by 9 bases, 10 bases remained unmatched. The CDR3 protein is CASSPWGREGNVLTF. The CDR3 DNA reads TGTGCCAGCAGCCCGTGGGGGAGGGAAGGCAACGTCCTGACTTTC.

This clone showed up just once. This sequence joins TRBV29-1 and TRBJ1-2; D might be TRBD1 (6 bases). Trimming took off 0 bases at V and 5 bases at J, with 13 bases between the two ends. CDR1 SQVTM and CDR2 ANQGSEA come from the germline V gene. The CDR3 loop spans 14 amino acids. CDR3 amino acids: CSVEDRQDDYGYTF. In DNA form, the CDR3 reads TGCAGCGTTGAAGATCGACAGGACGATTATGGCTACACCTTC.

As regards this clone: Other DNA sequences from this sample encode an identical CDR3 as well. The gene calls are TRBV5-1 and TRBJ2-7; D is unclear. Looked up from germline, CDR1 is SGHRS and CDR2 is YFSETQ. The CDR3 runs to 14 residues. V dropped 3 bases and J dropped 0 bases, with 10 bases sitting between them. CDR3 amino acids: CASSSGRNSYEQYF. CDR3 bases: TGCGCCAGCAGCTCAGGCAGGAACTCCTACGAGCAGTACTTC.

The V call is TRBV2, the J call TRBJ2-3, with D possibly TRBD2 on 5 matching bases. CDR3 length: 15 amino acids. The germline V gene encodes CDR1 SNHLY and CDR2 FYNNEI. The ends were cut back, 2 bases at V and 4 bases at J, with 13 bases in the middle. As DNA, the CDR3 is TGTGCCAGCAGTGAACATGGCGGGTTCGCAGATACGCAGTATTTT. This codes for CASSEHGGFADTQYF.

The gene calls are TRBV28 and TRBJ1-5, with D tentatively TRBD1 (5 bases). This CDR3 is 14 amino acids long. V was pared by 2 bases and J by 6 bases, with 11 bases between. Germline lookup yields CDR1 MDHEN and CDR2 SYDVKM. CDR3 residues: CASSLGPGSQPQHF. The CDR3 region has the DNA TGTGCCAGCAGTTTAGGGCCAGGGAGTCAGCCCCAGCATTTT.

Regarding this clone: The same CDR3 is also encoded by other DNA sequences in this sample. The chain employs TRBV19 and TRBJ2-7, with D perhaps matching TRBD1 (5 bases). The ends were cut back, 5 bases at V and 4 bases at J, with 9 bases in the middle. CDR3 length equals 12 residues. CDR1 is LNHDA and CDR2 is SQIVND in the germline V gene (reference sequence). CDR3 amino acids: CASSPGSYEQYF. As DNA, the CDR3 is TGTGCCAGTAGTCCAGGGTCGTACGAGCAGTACTTC.

The chain uses TRBV29-1 and TRBJ2-7; 9 positions agree with TRBD2. The germline V gene has CDR1 SQVTM and CDR2 ANQGSEA. V dropped 4 bases and J dropped 4; count of bases not matched to a gene: 14. The CDR3 totals 16 residues. CDR3 sequence (DNA): TGCAGCGTTGTTTCAGGGCGGGAGGGCCCTCGGTACGAGCAGTACTTC. Translating it yields CSVVSGREGPRYEQYF.

Comments on this clone: Different DNA sequences within this sample yield the same CDR3. The chain recombines TRBV9 with TRBJ1-3; unclear D gene. The V gene's germline CDR1 is SGDLS and CDR2 YYNGEE. With 4 bases removed from V and 0 bases from J, the gap between germline ends came to 5 bases. This CDR3 comprises 13 residues. CDR3 residues: CASSPNSGNTIYF. CDR3 sequence (DNA): TGTGCCAGCAGCCCCAACTCTGGAAACACCATATATTTT.

The chain links TRBV6-5 to TRBJ2-5, with unresolved D. The CDR3 runs 14 residues. Germline V lookup: CDR1 MNHEY, CDR2 SVGAGI. V dropped 6 bases and J dropped 5 bases, with 16 bases sitting between them. CDR3 residues: CASSPLFGSETQYF. DNA for the CDR3: TGTGCCAGCAGCCCCCTTTTCGGTTCCGAGACCCAGTACTTC.

V gene TRBV11-2 combines with J gene TRBJ1-2, with D possibly matching TRBD1 (6 bases). Germline V gene lookup returns CDR1 SGHAT and CDR2 FQNNGV. The CDR3 length is 15 residues. V shed 1 base and J shed 8 bases, with 17 bases lying between them. The CDR3 region is CASSLGMGALDGYTF. The CDR3, as DNA: TGTGCCAGCAGCTTAGGGATGGGGGCGTTGGACGGCTACACCTTC.

The V and J genes are TRBV11-2 and TRBJ2-7, with D possibly matching TRBD1 (7 bases). Trimming shortened V by 5 bases and J by 0 bases, and 14 bases separated the two germline ends. Germline CDR1 SGHAT, CDR2 FQNNGV. The CDR3 is 15 residues long. CDR3 residues: CASSAGQWSSYEQYF. DNA for the CDR3: TGTGCCAGCAGCGCGGGACAGTGGAGCTCCTACGAGCAGTACTTC.

V usage is TRBV7-8 and J usage is TRBJ2-3; TRBD1 agrees at 7 bases. This CDR3 comprises 19 residues. Trimming cost V 0 bases and J 2 bases; bases outside gene matches: 14. Per the germline V gene, CDR1 is SGHVS and CDR2 is FQNEAQ. Written as DNA, the CDR3 is TGTGCCAGCAGCTTAGCGACAGGGAGAGGGGAAGGAACCACAGATACGCAGTATTTT. Protein: CASSLATGRGEGTTDTQYF.